This T cell receptor (beta chain) originates from a study of blood T cell repertoires in COVID-19. Looking at the study overall: Some COVID-19 samples were acute and others convalescent; all came from the United States, Italy and Spain. From T cells, B-cell-depleted T cells, or PBMCs came the material, which was cDNA or gDNA.

In the authors' methods: Amplification with reference gene primers provided the estimates of nucleated cell counts. Method: immunoSEQ multiplex PCR; TCRdb's copy keeps in-frame clones and lacks some. Clonal size and the V and J genes are those of that table, whereas D and trimming came from the DNA. Found here are some 250,000 clones, more than 75% of them singletons; the top ten hold around an eighth. The CDR3 is 15 residues long. CDR1 SNHLY and CDR2 FYNNEI come from the germline V gene. The V gene end was trimmed by 7 bases and the J gene end by 7 bases; junction bases not matched to a gene: 12. The chain combines TRBV2 with TRBJ1-5, with 8 bases identical to TRBD1. Sample: peripheral blood. The receptor's source is a woman in her fifties or sixties with active or convalescent COVID-19. The CDR3 DNA is TGTGCCAGCAAGGACCCAACAGGGGGGAACCAGCCCCAGCATTTT. Its protein is CASKDPTGGNQPQHF.